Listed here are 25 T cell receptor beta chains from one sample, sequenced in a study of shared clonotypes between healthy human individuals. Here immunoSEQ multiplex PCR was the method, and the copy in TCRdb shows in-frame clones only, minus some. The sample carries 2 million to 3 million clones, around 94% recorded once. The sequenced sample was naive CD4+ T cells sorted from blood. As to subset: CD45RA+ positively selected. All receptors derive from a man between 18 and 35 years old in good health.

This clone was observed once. CDR3: CASSPQGVLSTDTQYF. Here the CDR3 DNA reads TGTGCCAGTAGTCCCCAGGGGGTCCTTAGCACAGATACGCAGTATTTT. V and J are TRBV19 and TRBJ2-3; 7 nucleotides agree with TRBD1. CDR1 and CDR2 (germline): LNHDA, SQIVND (reference sequence). The CDR3 runs 16 residues. With V trimmed by 5 bases and J by 0 bases, 8 bases remained unmatched.

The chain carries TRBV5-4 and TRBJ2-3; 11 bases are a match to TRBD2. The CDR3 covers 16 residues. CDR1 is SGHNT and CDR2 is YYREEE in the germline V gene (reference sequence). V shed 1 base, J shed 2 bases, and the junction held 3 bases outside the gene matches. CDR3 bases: TGTGCCAGCAGCTTGAGACTAGCGGGACCCACAGATACGCAGTATTTT. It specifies CASSLRLAGPTDTQYF.

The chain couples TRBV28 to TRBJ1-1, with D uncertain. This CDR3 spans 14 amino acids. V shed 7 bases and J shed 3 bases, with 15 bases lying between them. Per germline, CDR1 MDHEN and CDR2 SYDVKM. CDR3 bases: TGTGCCAGCATCGACCCCCCCGGGGACACTGAAGCTTTCTTT. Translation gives CASIDPPGDTEAFF.

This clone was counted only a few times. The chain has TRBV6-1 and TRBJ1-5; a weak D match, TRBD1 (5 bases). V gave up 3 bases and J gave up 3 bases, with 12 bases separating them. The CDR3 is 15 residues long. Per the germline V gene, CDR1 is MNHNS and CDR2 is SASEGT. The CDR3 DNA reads TGTGCCAGCAGTGATGCAGGGCTACTCAATCAGCCCCAGCATTTT. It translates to CASSDAGLLNQPQHF.

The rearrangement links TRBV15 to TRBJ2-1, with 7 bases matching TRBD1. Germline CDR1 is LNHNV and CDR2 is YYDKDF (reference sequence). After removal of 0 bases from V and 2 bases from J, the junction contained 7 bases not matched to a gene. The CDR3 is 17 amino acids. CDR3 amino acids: CATSRDPGTVPYNEQFF. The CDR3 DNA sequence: TGTGCCACCAGCAGAGATCCCGGGACAGTTCCCTACAATGAGCAGTTCTTC.

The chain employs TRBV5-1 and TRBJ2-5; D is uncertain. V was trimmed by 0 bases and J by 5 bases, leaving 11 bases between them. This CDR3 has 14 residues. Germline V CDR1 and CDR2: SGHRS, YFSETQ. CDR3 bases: TGCGCCAGCAGCTTGGTACGGGTGGGGGAGACCCAGTACTTC. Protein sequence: CASSLVRVGETQYF.

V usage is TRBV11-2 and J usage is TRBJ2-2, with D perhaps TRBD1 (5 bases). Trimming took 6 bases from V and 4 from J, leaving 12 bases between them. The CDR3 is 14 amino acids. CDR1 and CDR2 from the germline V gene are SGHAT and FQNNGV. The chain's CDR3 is CASSRDRLTGELFF. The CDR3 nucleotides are TGTGCCAGCAGTCGCGACAGACTCACCGGGGAGCTGTTTTTT.

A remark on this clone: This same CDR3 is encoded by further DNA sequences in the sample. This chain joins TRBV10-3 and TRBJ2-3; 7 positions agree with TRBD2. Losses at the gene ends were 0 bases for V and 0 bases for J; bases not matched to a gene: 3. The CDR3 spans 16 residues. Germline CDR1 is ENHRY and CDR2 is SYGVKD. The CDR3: CAISESAGSSTDTQYF. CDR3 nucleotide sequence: TGTGCCATCAGTGAGTCAGCGGGATCCAGCACAGATACGCAGTATTTT.

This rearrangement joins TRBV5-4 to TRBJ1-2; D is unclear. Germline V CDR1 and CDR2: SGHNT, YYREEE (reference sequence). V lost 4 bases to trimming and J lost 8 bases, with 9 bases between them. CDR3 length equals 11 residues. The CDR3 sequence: CASSLQGGYTF. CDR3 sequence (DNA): TGTGCCAGCAGCCTCCAAGGCGGCTACACCTTC.

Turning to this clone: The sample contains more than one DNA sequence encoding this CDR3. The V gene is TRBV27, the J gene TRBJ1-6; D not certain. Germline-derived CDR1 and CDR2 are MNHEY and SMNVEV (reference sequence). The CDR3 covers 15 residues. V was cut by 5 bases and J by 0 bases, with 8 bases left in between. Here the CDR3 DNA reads TGTGCCAGCAGTCTGGAGGGCTCCTATAATTCACCCCTCCACTTT. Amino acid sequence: CASSLEGSYNSPLHF.

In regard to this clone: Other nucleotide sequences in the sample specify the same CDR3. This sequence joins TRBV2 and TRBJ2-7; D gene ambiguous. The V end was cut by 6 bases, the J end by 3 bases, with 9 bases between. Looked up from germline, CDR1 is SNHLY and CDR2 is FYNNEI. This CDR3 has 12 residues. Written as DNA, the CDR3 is TGTGCCAGCAGCCTTACGAGCTACGAGCAGTACTTC. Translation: CASSLTSYEQYF.

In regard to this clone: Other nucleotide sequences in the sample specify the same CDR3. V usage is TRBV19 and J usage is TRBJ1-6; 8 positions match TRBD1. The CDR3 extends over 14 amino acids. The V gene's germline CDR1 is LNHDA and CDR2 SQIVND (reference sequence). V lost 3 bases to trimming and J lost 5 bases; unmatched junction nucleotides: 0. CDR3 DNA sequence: TGTGCCAGTAGTATGGGACAGGATAATTCACCCCTCCACTTT. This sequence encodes CASSMGQDNSPLHF.

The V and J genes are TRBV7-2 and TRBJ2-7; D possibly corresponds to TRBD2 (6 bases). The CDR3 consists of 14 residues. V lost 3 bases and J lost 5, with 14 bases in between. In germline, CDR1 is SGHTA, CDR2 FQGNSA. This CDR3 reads CASSLGGIKNEQYF. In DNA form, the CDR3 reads TGTGCCAGCAGCTTGGGGGGAATCAAGAACGAGCAGTACTTC.

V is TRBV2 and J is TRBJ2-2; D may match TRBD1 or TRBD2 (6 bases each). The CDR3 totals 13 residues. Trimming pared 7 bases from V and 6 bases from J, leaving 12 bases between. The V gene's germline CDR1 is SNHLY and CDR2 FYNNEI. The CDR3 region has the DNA TGTGCCAGCAACGCAGGGGAGGCCGGGGAGCTGTTTTTT. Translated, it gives CASNAGEAGELFF.

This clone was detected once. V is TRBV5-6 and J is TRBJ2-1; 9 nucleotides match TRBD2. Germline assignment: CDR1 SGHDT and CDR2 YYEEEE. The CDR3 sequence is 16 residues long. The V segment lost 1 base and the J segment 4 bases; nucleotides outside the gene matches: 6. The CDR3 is CASSLSASGNYNEQFF. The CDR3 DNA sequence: TGTGCCAGCAGCTTGTCAGCTAGCGGGAATTACAATGAGCAGTTCTTC.

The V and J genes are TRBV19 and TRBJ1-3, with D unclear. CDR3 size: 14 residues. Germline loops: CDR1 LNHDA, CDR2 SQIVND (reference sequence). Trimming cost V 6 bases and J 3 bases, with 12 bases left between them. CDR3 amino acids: CASRRPTDGNTIYF. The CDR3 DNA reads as TGTGCCAGTAGACGACCGACCGATGGAAACACCATATATTTT.

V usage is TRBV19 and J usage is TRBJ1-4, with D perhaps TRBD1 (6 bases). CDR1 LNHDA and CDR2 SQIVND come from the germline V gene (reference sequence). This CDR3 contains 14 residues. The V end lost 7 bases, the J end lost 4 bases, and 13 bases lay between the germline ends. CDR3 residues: CASIRGQINEKLFF. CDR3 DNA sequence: TGTGCCAGTATACGGGGACAAATTAATGAAAAACTGTTTTTT.

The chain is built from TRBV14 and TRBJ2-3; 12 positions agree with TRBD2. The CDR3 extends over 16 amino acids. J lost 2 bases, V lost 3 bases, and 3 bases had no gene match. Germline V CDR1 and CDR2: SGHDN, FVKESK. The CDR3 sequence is CASSHLAGGFTDTQYF. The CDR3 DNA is TGTGCCAGCAGCCACCTAGCGGGGGGGTTCACAGATACGCAGTATTTT.

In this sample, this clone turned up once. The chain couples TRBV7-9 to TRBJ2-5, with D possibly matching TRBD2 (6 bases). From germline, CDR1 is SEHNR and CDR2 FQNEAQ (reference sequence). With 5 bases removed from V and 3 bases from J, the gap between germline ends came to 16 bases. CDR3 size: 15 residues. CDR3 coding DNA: TGTGCCAGCAGCGCATTCTCCTTAGCGGAAGAGACCCAGTACTTC. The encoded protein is CASSAFSLAEETQYF.

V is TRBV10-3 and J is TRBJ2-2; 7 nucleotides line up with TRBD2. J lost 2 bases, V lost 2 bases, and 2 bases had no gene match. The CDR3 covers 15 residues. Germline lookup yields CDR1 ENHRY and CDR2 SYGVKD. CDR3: CAISERDYNTGELFF. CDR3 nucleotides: TGTGCCATCAGTGAGCGGGACTACAACACCGGGGAGCTGTTTTTT.

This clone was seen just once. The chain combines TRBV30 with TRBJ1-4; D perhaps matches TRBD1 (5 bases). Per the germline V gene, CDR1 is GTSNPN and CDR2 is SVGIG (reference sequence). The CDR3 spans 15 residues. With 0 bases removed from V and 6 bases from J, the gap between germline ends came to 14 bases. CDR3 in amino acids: CAWSVWGGKDEKLFF. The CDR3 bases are TGTGCCTGGAGTGTATGGGGGGGGAAGGATGAAAAACTGTTTTTT.

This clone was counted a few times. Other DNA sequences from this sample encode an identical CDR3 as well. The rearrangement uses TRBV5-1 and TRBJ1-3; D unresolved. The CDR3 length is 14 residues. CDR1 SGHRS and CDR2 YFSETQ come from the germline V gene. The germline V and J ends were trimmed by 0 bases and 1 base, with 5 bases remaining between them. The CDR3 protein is CASSLGGSGNTIYF. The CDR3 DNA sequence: TGCGCCAGCAGCTTGGGAGGGTCTGGAAACACCATATATTTT.

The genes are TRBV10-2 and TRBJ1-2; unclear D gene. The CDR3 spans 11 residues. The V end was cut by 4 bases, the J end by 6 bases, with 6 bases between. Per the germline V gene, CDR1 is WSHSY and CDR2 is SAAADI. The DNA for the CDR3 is TGCGCCAGCAGTGGACTTGATGGCTACACCTTC. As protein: CASSGLDGYTF.

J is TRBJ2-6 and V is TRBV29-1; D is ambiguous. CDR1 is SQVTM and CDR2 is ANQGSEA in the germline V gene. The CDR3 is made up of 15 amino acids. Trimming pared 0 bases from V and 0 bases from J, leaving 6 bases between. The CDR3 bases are TGCAGCGTTGAAGAGTCCAGCTCTGGGGCCAACGTCCTGACTTTC. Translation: CSVEESSSGANVLTF.

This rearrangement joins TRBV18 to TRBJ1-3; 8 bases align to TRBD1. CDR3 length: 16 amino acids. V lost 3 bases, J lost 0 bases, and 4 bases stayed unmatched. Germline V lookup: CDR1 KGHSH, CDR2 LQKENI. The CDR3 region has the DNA TGTGCCAGCTCACCCCGACAGGGGAGCTCTGGAAACACCATATATTTT. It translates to CASSPRQGSSGNTIYF.